This T cell receptor beta chain is drawn from a study of response to subunit inactivated influenza vaccine listed by TCRdb under 2018. For context, the study as a whole: Deep quantitative T cell receptor repertoire profiling was used in the study to track responses to a trivalent subunit inactivated influenza vaccine.

The receptor library was made with RT-PCR. The data were produced on an Illumina HiSeq 2500. TCRdb reanalyzed the raw reads on its own, using fastp at Q25 for trimming and MiXCR for clone calling, and kept in-frame beta chains. Every distinct CDR3 protein forms one entry, paired with its most common genes and DNA. The sample includes some 160,000 distinct CDR3 sequences, with roughly 11% observed a single time. Roughly 12% of the sample goes to the ten largest clones. V loses 1 base at its end and J loses 5 bases; junction bases beyond the gene matches: 8. The CDR3 goes from the cysteine to the phenylalanine over 16 residues. The DNA shown is the 48-base CDR3, in frame from base 1. For CDR1 and CDR2, the germline V gene lists SGHAT and FQNNGV. Of note for this clonotype: Its recognized antigen is unknown. No base-level quality is on record; no much larger clone is a single base apart.

Here is what the overall study found, with its caveats: The authors proposed that each seasonal influenza vaccination may bring in only a limited number of new T cells.

The time point label, as the study defines it: around 45 days after influenza vaccine administration. The source material was non-naive T cells sorted from PBMCs, sampled about 40 days after vaccination. The cell subset or site tag for this specimen amounts to: memory T cell fraction. The origin of this receptor is a man aged 45 to 65 who received an inactivated influenza vaccine. Donor details come from another sample of the same person, matched by shared clones. The chain joins TRBV11-2 to TRBJ2-5; 9 bases in between match TRBD2. The CDR3 corresponds to CASSLGSGGPWETQYF. The nucleotides are TGTGCCAGCAGCTTAGGTAGCGGGGGCCCCTGGGAGACCCAGTACTTC.